This section outlines one T cell receptor (beta chain) sequence together with its context. In the authors' workflow: Each library had about 2 to 4 million CDR3 reads and about 90,000 to nearly 500,000 clonotypes. Each CDR3 protein gets one entry after TCRdb re-called the 5' RACE reads with MiXCR. For this entry, the V and J calls and clone size follow TCRdb and not the study's own pipeline. This sample carries 350,000 to 400,000 distinct CDR3 sequences, about 28% of them seen once, and the ten largest clones take approximately 6.6%. The data originate from a study of identical twins' blood T cells. Germline assignment: CDR1 SGHRS and CDR2 YFSETQ. The CDR3 has 16 amino acids. Losses at the gene ends were 4 bases for V and 2 bases for J; bases not matched to a gene: 9.

Sequencing input: PBMCs. This receptor was obtained from a woman aged 18 to 50 in good health. The chain couples TRBV5-1 to TRBJ1-3; 7 bases align to TRBD1. The CDR3 DNA is TGCGCCAGCAGCCAAACCGGGACAGCCACTGGAAACACCATATATTTT. Its protein is CASSQTGTATGNTIYF.